These T cell receptor beta chains were read from a single sample in a study of T cells after yellow fever vaccination. Each CDR3 protein gets one entry after TCRdb re-called the 5' RACE reads with MiXCR. The sample consists of 350,000 to 550,000 distinct CDR3 sequences, under 20% of them appearing once. This sample comprised PBMCs, obtained before the yellow fever booster vaccination. These receptors were collected from a man in his late teens or twenties who received the YFV17D yellow fever vaccine. The CDR3 runs from the conserved cysteine through the conserved F or W. The D gene is left open where the match is weak. Clone size, where shown, is once, few, many, or a class for clones that have expanded.

TRBV2	NA	TRBD2	TRBJ2-1	TGTGCCAGTACTAGCGGGGAGATGGGAAATGAGCAGTTCTTC	CASTSGEMGNEQFF
TRBV7-9	NA	TRBD2	TRBJ2-7	TGTGCCAGCAGCTCACGCGGACTAGCGGGGGGGAGGTACTTC	CASSSRGLAGGRYF
TRBV20-1	few	NA	TRBJ1-2	TGCAGTGCTAGAGATATCAGAGGCTCCGGGGCAGACTCTAACTATGGCTACACCTTC	CSARDIRGSGADSNYGYTF
TRBV5-1	NA	NA	TRBJ2-5	TGCGCCAGCAGCCCGGACAGAGAACAAGAGACCCAGTACTTC	CASSPDREQETQYF
TRBV5-1	NA	TRBD1	TRBJ1-4	TGCGCCAGCAGCTTGGCCGGGGACAGTAATGAAAAACTGTTTTTT	CASSLAGDSNEKLFF
TRBV5-1	NA	NA	TRBJ1-4	TGCGCCAGCAGCTTGGGGACCGTCAATGAAAAACTGTTTTTT	CASSLGTVNEKLFF
TRBV28	few	TRBD2	TRBJ2-3	TGTGCCAGCAGTTTCAAGCGGGGTAGCACAGATACGCAGTATTTT	CASSFKRGSTDTQYF
TRBV29-1	NA	NA	TRBJ1-3	TGCAGCGTACTCGACATAACCTTCTCTGGAAACACCATATATTTT	CSVLDITFSGNTIYF
TRBV7-9	NA	TRBD2	TRBJ2-7	TGTGCCAGCAGCTTAGATACAGCGGGGCCGCAATACTCCTACGAGCAGTACTTC	CASSLDTAGPQYSYEQYF
TRBV5-8	NA	TRBD1	TRBJ2-2	TGTGCCAGCAGGAGACAGACAGGGGGCAAGGACACCGGGGAGCTGTTTTTT	CASRRQTGGKDTGELFF
TRBV7-2	NA	NA	TRBJ2-7	TGTGCCAGCAGCTTAATCGGGGAGGCCCACGAGCAGTACTTC	CASSLIGEAHEQYF
TRBV20-1	few	NA	TRBJ2-7	TGCAGTGCTAGTCTCCCGGGACACAGTTACGAGCAGTACTTC	CSASLPGHSYEQYF
TRBV18	NA	NA	TRBJ1-3	TGTGCCAGCTCACCACCGTCTGCCTACCAACTCTCTGGAAACACCATATATTTT	CASSPPSAYQLSGNTIYF
TRBV5-4	NA	NA	TRBJ2-5	TGTGCCAGCAGCAAGGGGCTAGACCAAGAGACCCAGTACTTC	CASSKGLDQETQYF
TRBV6-5	few	NA	TRBJ1-2	TGTGCCAGCTTTACGGGCCGTCCTCACTATGGCTACACCTTC	CASFTGRPHYGYTF
TRBV6-6	few	TRBD2	TRBJ2-5	TGTGCCAGCAGCTCTACTTCCCCTGCTAGCGGGGGAGAGACCCAGTACTTC	CASSSTSPASGGETQYF
TRBV9	few	NA	TRBJ2-3	TGTGCCAGCAGCGTAGCTGCAGGAGATACGCAGTATTTT	CASSVAAGDTQYF
TRBV24-1	NA	NA	TRBJ2-2	TGTGCCACCAGATCGGAGACCGGGGAGCTGTTTTTT	CATRSETGELFF
TRBV6-5	NA	NA	TRBJ2-3	TGTGCCAGCAGTTACTCGGGACTTGTGGCTGGGGTTACGCAGTATTTT	CASSYSGLVAGVTQYF
TRBV10-3	few	TRBD1	TRBJ1-2	TGTGCCATCACCCCGGGGCAGGGGGCCGATGGCTACACCTTC	CAITPGQGADGYTF
TRBV7-9	NA	NA	TRBJ2-7	TGTGCCAGCAGACGACAGACCTCCGAGCAGTACTTC	CASRRQTSEQYF
TRBV20-1	few	NA	TRBJ2-1	TGCAGTGCTAGACGAGGTTTTAATGAGCAGTTCTTC	CSARRGFNEQFF
TRBV28	NA	TRBD1	TRBJ1-1	TGTGCCAGCAGTCTGATGACAGGGGGGACTGAAGCTTTCTTT	CASSLMTGGTEAFF
TRBV4-1	NA	TRBD2	TRBJ2-2	TGCGCCAGCAGCGAGGGACGGGGGGCCGGGGAGCTGTTTTTT	CASSEGRGAGELFF
TRBV28	once	NA	TRBJ2-5	TGTGCCAGCAGTTTAGGCGGGCCAGGGGAGACCGAGTACTTC	CASSLGGPGETEYF
TRBV12-3/TRBV12-4	few	NA	TRBJ1-1	TGTGCCAGCAGCCTTTGGGCCACTGAAGCTTTCTTT	CASSLWATEAFF
TRBV5-1	NA	NA	TRBJ1-6	TGCGCCAGCAGCTTGGCCGGTAGGACAGTCTCACCCCTCCACTTT	CASSLAGRTVSPLHF
TRBV14	few	NA	TRBJ1-1	TGTGCCACCGCGTTAATGGTACGAAACACTGAAGCTTTCTTT	CATALMVRNTEAFF
TRBV2	few	TRBD1	TRBJ1-2	TGTGCCAGCACCCGGAGGGGACAGGGGGTTGGCTACACCTTC	CASTRRGQGVGYTF
TRBV20-1	few	NA	TRBJ2-5	TGCAGTGCTAGAGATTTGACGTATCAAGAGACCCAGTACTTC	CSARDLTYQETQYF
TRBV29-1	few	TRBD1	TRBJ2-3	TGCAGCGTTGGGCCCAGGGGGCTAGGAGATACGCAGTATTTT	CSVGPRGLGDTQYF
TRBV12-3/TRBV12-4	many	NA	TRBJ2-1	TGTGCCAGCAGACCCGGACAGTACAATGAGCAGTTCTTC	CASRPGQYNEQFF
TRBV20-1	NA	TRBD1	TRBJ2-7	TGCAGTGCTAGTGGTTTGGGCAGGGGGCTCTACGAGCAGTACTTC	CSASGLGRGLYEQYF
TRBV11-1	NA	NA	TRBJ2-4	TGTGCCAGCAGCTTAGGGCTCCCGGGGGGCTACGGAAACATTCAGTACTTC	CASSLGLPGGYGNIQYF
TRBV7-2	few	NA	TRBJ2-5	TGTGCCCGAAGGGGCTTGGAGACCCAGTACTTC	CARRGLETQYF
TRBV29-1	NA	TRBD1	TRBJ1-3	TGCAGCGGGATCCGGGACAGGGGAAACACCATATATTTT	CSGIRDRGNTIYF
TRBV7-8	NA	NA	TRBJ1-6	TGTGCCAGCAGCTTAGTAGACAGAGATTCACCCCCCCACTTT	CASSLVDRDSPPHF
TRBV12-3/TRBV12-4	few	TRBD1	TRBJ1-3	TGTGCCAGCAGTTTATGGGGGACAGTAAACACCATATATTTT	CASSLWGTVNTIYF
TRBV3-1	NA	TRBD2	TRBJ2-4	TGTGCCAGCAGCCAATACTCTTCGGGGGGGCTGGCCAAAAACATTCAGTACTTC	CASSQYSSGGLAKNIQYF
TRBV6-5	few	NA	TRBJ1-6	TGTGCCAGCGCAGGATTGGGTTCACCCCTCCACTTT	CASAGLGSPLHF
TRBV20-1	few	TRBD2	TRBJ2-5	TGCAGTGTTCGGACTAGCGCTCAAGGAGAGACCCAGTACTTC	CSVRTSAQGETQYF
TRBV30	NA	NA	TRBJ2-7	TGTGCCTGGAGCAGTGGGCTGGGTGGGCGCTACGAGCAGTACTTC	CAWSSGLGGRYEQYF
TRBV7-9	many	NA	TRBJ1-2	TGTGCCAGCAGCTCTGAGACCGGTGGCTACACCTTC	CASSSETGGYTF
TRBV3-1	NA	TRBD2	TRBJ2-5	TGTGCCAGCAGCCAGGGACTAGCGAAAGAGACCCAGTACTTC	CASSQGLAKETQYF
TRBV24-1	few	TRBD1	TRBJ2-1	TGTGCCACCAGTGAGGCTCGGGACAGGAGTAATGAGCAGTTCTTC	CATSEARDRSNEQFF
TRBV11-2	NA	TRBD2	TRBJ2-7	TGTGCCAGCAGCTCATCGGGGGGGCCCTACGAGCAGTACTTC	CASSSSGGPYEQYF
TRBV10-3	NA	NA	TRBJ2-1	TGTGCCGTACAAGGCCCGGGGGTAAATGAGCAGTTCTTC	CAVQGPGVNEQFF
TRBV5-1	NA	NA	TRBJ2-1	TGCGCCAGCAGCTTTGTGGGGGGCTCCTACAATGAGCAGTTCTTC	CASSFVGGSYNEQFF
TRBV6-6	NA	NA	TRBJ1-2	TGTGCCAGCAGTTTTCCCAGGGGTCTTCGGGGCTATGGCTACACCTTC	CASSFPRGLRGYGYTF
TRBV7-9	few	NA	TRBJ2-1	TGTGCCAGCAGCCCCCCTAGAGATGAGCAGTTCTTC	CASSPPRDEQFF
TRBV7-2	few	NA	TRBJ2-1	TGTGCCAGCATGCTGTACAATGAGCAGTTCTTC	CASMLYNEQFF
TRBV11-1	NA	TRBD2	TRBJ2-1	TGTGCCAGCCACGCAGCGGGGGGTTACAATGAGCAGTTCTTC	CASHAAGGYNEQFF
TRBV7-2	NA	NA	TRBJ1-3	TGTGCCAGCAGCTTATACTGGGAGGGAAACACCATATATTTT	CASSLYWEGNTIYF
TRBV19	NA	TRBD2	TRBJ2-3	TGTGCCAGTAGTTGGCGGGGGGGCTCAGATACGCAGTATTTT	CASSWRGGSDTQYF
TRBV10-3	NA	TRBD2	TRBJ2-3	TGTGCCATCAGTGGTGGCTCGGGGCTAGCGGCGAGCACAGATACGCAGTATTTT	CAISGGSGLAASTDTQYF